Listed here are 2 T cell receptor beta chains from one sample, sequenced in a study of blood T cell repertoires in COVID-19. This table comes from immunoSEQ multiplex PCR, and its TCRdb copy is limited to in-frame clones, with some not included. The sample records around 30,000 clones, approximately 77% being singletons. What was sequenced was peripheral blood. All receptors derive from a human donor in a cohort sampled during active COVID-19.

The CDR3, as DNA: TGTGCCAGCTCAAAAACAGGGGGCTTTGGTGGTCAGCCCCAGCATTTT. Translation: CASSKTGGFGGQPQHF. The rearrangement joins TRBV18 to TRBJ1-5; 9 positions agree with TRBD1. V was clipped by 5 bases and J by 6 bases; unmatched bases: 11. This CDR3 is 16 amino acids long. The germline CDR1 and CDR2 sequences are KGHSH and LQKENI.

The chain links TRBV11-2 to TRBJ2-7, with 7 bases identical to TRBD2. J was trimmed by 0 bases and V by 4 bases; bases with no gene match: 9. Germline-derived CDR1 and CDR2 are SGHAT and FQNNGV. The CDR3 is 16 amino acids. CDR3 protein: CASSSPRGGSSYEQYF. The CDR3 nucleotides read TGTGCCAGCAGCTCCCCCCGGGGCGGGAGCTCCTACGAGCAGTACTTC. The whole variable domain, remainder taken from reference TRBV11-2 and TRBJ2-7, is EAGVAQSPRYKIIEKRQSVAFWCNPISGHATLYWYQQILGQGPKLLIQFQNNGVVDDSQLPKDRFSAERLKGVDSTLKIQPAKLEDSAVYLCASSSPRGGSSYEQYFGPGTRLTVT.